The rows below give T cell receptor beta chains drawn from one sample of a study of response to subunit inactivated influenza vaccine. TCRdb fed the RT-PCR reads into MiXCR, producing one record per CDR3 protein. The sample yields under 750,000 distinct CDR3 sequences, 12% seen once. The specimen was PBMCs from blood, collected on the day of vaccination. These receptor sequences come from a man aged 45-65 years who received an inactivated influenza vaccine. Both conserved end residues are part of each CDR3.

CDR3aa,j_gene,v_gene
CASRPPPASGSTDTQYF,TRBJ2-3,TRBV28
CASSVAGGVNEQFF,TRBJ2-1,TRBV9
CASSPISGTSGHNEQFF,TRBJ2-1,TRBV5-6
CASSFYTEAFF,TRBJ1-1,TRBV12-3/TRBV12-4
CATRPGYNEQFF,TRBJ2-1,TRBV6-2/TRBV6-3
CAWIAGLNTDTQYF,TRBJ2-3,TRBV30
CSAYDLGNEQFF,TRBJ2-1,TRBV20-1
CASSGQGEEQFF,TRBJ2-1,TRBV6-5
CASSPSSRGETQYF,TRBJ2-5,TRBV7-2
CASSLSQDPAYEQYF,TRBJ2-7,TRBV5-5
CASSLAVAGSEAFF,TRBJ1-1,TRBV5-1
CSAKVAGGSTDTQYF,TRBJ2-3,TRBV20-1
CATSREGGNAYNEQFF,TRBJ2-1,TRBV15
CASSAGLNVENIQYF,TRBJ2-4,TRBV7-9
CASSLVEVWTDMNTEAFF,TRBJ1-1,TRBV12-3/TRBV12-4
CASSQTGTGIKNIQYF,TRBJ2-4,TRBV4-3
CSARRGGKGGYTF,TRBJ1-2,TRBV29-1
CASSWTVATNEKLFF,TRBJ1-4,TRBV5-5
CASSPPSGTQYF,TRBJ2-3,TRBV7-9
CASSLTARYGYTF,TRBJ1-2,TRBV18
CSVEEGRSLPWSSVNTGELFF,TRBJ2-2,TRBV29-1
CASSEAGTRYEKLFF,TRBJ1-4,TRBV7-2
CASSPGRRSSYEQYF,TRBJ2-7,TRBV27
CASSFGGSNQPQHF,TRBJ1-5,TRBV12-3/TRBV12-4
CSVTGTTREQYF,TRBJ2-7,TRBV29-1
CASSQDLLRGLNIQYF,TRBJ2-4,TRBV4-3
CSVVFETQYF,TRBJ2-5,TRBV29-1
CASSLTNSYNEQFF,TRBJ2-1,TRBV7-3
CASSDRESYEQYF,TRBJ2-7,TRBV6-1
CAIKLGTGDYEQYF,TRBJ2-7,TRBV10-3
CASSLPGTSNEQFF,TRBJ2-1,TRBV7-2
CASSWRQGDYNEQFF,TRBJ2-1,TRBV7-8
CSSRAPGGRETQYF,TRBJ2-5,TRBV12-3/TRBV12-4
CASSQGATSTDTQYF,TRBJ2-3,TRBV3-1
CSASDRRGTDTQYF,TRBJ2-3,TRBV20-1
CASSFRTGANVLTF,TRBJ2-6,TRBV27
CASSWGTSGAQETQYF,TRBJ2-5,TRBV5-1
CASSRLAGETDTQYF,TRBJ2-3,TRBV6-1
CASSFVLSGANVLTF,TRBJ2-6,TRBV28
CATSRDAGGGEKLFF,TRBJ1-4,TRBV15
CASRNAGTGGYNEQFF,TRBJ2-1,TRBV25-1
CASSPRTGGTEAFF,TRBJ1-1,TRBV5-1
CASSAIKREGLGNEQFF,TRBJ2-1,TRBV7-9
CASSQVAWSVYEQYF,TRBJ2-7,TRBV3-1
CSAPSPGGFDEQYF,TRBJ2-7,TRBV20-1
CASTRDGWNEQFF,TRBJ2-1,TRBV6-2/TRBV6-3
CASSLVGAGEQYF,TRBJ2-7,TRBV13
CSARDQRGGSNEQFF,TRBJ2-1,TRBV20-1
CSAPTALKQYF,-,TRBV20-1
CASSLESRPRDTQYF,TRBJ2-3,TRBV27
CASSVRQTYYGYTF,TRBJ1-2,TRBV6-1
CATSDSRSGRGVSNQPQHF,TRBJ1-5,TRBV24-1
CSVEASGWAQYF,TRBJ2-5,TRBV29-1
CASSPGFGTSGGAIYNEQFF,TRBJ2-1,TRBV14
CSVLELWNSPLHF,TRBJ1-6,TRBV29-1